One and the same sample provided the 25 T cell receptor beta chains below, sequenced in a study of T cell repertoires in cytomegalovirus infection. In TCRdb, the reads were re-called with MiXCR into one record per CDR3 protein. The table shows more than 65,000 distinct CDR3 sequences, with around half occurring only once. Which antigens these TCRs recognize remains unknown. The sample in question was CD8+ T cells from cultured PBMCs, obtained from culture after CMV antigen stimulation. These receptors were obtained from a human donor in good health (CMV status not recorded). Some clones in this sample may be carry-over from other donors' samples.

This chain uses TRBV19 with TRBJ1-5; D not resolved. Germline-derived CDR1 and CDR2 are LNHDA and SQIVND (reference sequence). There are 15 residues in the CDR3. Trimming removed 8 bases from V and 0 bases from J, with 14 bases in between. Written as DNA, the CDR3 is TGTGCCAGTGGAGTTACAGAGTTTAGCAATCAGCCCCAGCATTTT. It encodes CASGVTEFSNQPQHF. The variable domain in full, completed from reference TRBV19 and TRBJ1-5, reads DGGITQSPKYLFRKEGQNVTLSCEQNLNHDAMYWYRQDPGQGLRLIYYSQIVNDFQKGDIAEGYSVSREKKESFPLTVTSAQKNPTAFYLCASGVTEFSNQPQHFGDGTRLSIL.

The chain is built from TRBV7-2 and TRBJ2-7; 10 bases align to TRBD2. The ends lost 5 bases at V and 8 bases at J; junction bases unmatched: 12. Germline CDR1 is SGHTA and CDR2 is FQGNSA. This CDR3 contains 15 residues. The CDR3 DNA is TGTGCCAGCAGCGCCCGGAGGAGCGGGAGGGCCAAGCAGTACTTC. Its translation is CASSARRSGRAKQYF.

This chain connects TRBV4-2 to TRBJ2-2; TRBD2 aligns across 7 bases. Per the germline V gene, CDR1 is LGHNA and CDR2 is YNFKEQ. The trim removed 1 base at V and 1 base at J, leaving 0 bases unmatched. This CDR3 contains 15 residues. The CDR3 region has the DNA TGTGCCAGCAGCCAAGGGACTAGGAACACCGGGGAGCTGTTTTTT. This gives the protein CASSQGTRNTGELFF.

V usage is TRBV6-8 and J usage is TRBJ2-7; 8 bases align to TRBD2. The V and J ends lost 5 bases and 6 bases, in that order; junction bases with no gene match: 18. Germline V gives CDR1 MNHGY, CDR2 SAAAGT. The CDR3 extends over 17 amino acids. CDR3 nucleotide sequence: TGTGCCAGCAGTGCATTTCAGATGGGGACTAGTGCTTCCGAGCAGTACTTC. This encodes CASSAFQMGTSASEQYF.

Only a few counts were recorded for this clonotype. The V gene is TRBV7-8, the J gene TRBJ2-1, with 9 bases matching TRBD1. The CDR3 loop spans 12 amino acids. The germline CDR1 and CDR2 sequences are SGHVS and FQNEAQ. V lost 2 bases, J lost 15 bases, and 5 bases stayed unmatched. CDR3 bases: TGTGCCAGCAGCTTATCGGGACAGGGAGGGTTCTTC. It yields the protein CASSLSGQGGFF.

The chain links TRBV7-9 to TRBJ2-5, with D unclear. The V end was cut by 5 bases, the J end by 1 base, with 11 bases between. Germline V lookup: CDR1 SEHNR, CDR2 FQNEAQ (reference sequence). The CDR3 totals 14 residues. CDR3 sequence: CASSLNGIQETQYF. The CDR3 DNA follows: TGTGCCAGCAGCCTAAACGGCATCCAAGAGACCCAGTACTTC.

This clonotype was recorded a few times. V is TRBV28 and J is TRBJ1-6, with D possibly TRBD1 on 6 matching bases. CDR3 length: 14 amino acids. V lost 5 bases, J lost 9 bases, and 14 bases lay in between. Germline V gene lookup returns CDR1 MDHEN and CDR2 SYDVKM. The DNA of the CDR3 is TGTGCCAGCAGTCAACAGGGTGCACTTTCACCCCTCCACTTT. Protein product: CASSQQGALSPLHF.

The V call is TRBV7-6, the J call TRBJ1-2, with a possible D match to TRBD1 (5 bases). V was trimmed by 1 base and J by 4 bases, leaving 28 bases between them. Germline V gives CDR1 SGHVS, CDR2 FNYEAQ. This CDR3 region has 20 residues. The CDR3 DNA follows: TGTGCCAGCAGCTTAGAAGGTATTTGGGGCCAACCCCGATCGTCCTATGGCTACACCTTC. Its protein product is CASSLEGIWGQPRSSYGYTF.

The chain links TRBV29-1 to TRBJ2-4, with D unclear. Trimming took 5 bases from V and 0 from J, leaving 17 bases between them. Per the germline V gene, CDR1 is SQVTM and CDR2 is ANQGSEA. This CDR3 region has 16 residues. In nucleotides, the CDR3 is TGCAGCGTTTTATTAGAATCCGTCCTAGCCAAAAACATTCAGTACTTC. Its translation is CSVLLESVLAKNIQYF.

The CDR3 sequence is CATSKGQGIYNEQFF. The DNA for the CDR3 is TGTGCCACCAGCAAGGGACAGGGTATCTACAATGAGCAGTTCTTC. The chain combines TRBV15 with TRBJ2-1; 9 nucleotides match TRBD1. The CDR3 extends over 15 amino acids. Germline-derived CDR1 and CDR2 are LNHNV and YYDKDF (reference sequence). The V segment lost 4 bases and the J segment 3 bases; nucleotides outside the gene matches: 4.

The chain has TRBV27 and TRBJ2-2; TRBD2 agrees at 7 bases. Germline V gives CDR1 MNHEY, CDR2 SMNVEV (reference sequence). J gave up 6 bases and V 7 bases, and 2 bases lay outside the gene matches. The CDR3 loop spans 12 amino acids. CDR3 DNA sequence: TGTGCCAGCAAGGGAGGGGCCGGGGAGCTGTTTTTT. It encodes CASKGGAGELFF.

This clonotype showed up just a few times. The CDR3 DNA reads TGTGCCAGCAGCCCCGCCCCGGGACGCCTAGCAAGCAATCAGCCCCAGCATTTT. This codes for CASSPAPGRLASNQPQHF. V is TRBV7-2 and J is TRBJ1-5; TRBD1 might be the D (5 bases). The CDR3 is 18 residues long. Germline CDR1 SGHTA, CDR2 FQGNSA. Deletions cut 5 bases from V and 1 base from J, with 21 bases between.

Concerning this clonotype itself: A read error may account for a junction end that differs from germline. The V and J genes are TRBV6-6 and TRBJ2-2; no clear D. The CDR3 is made up of 11 amino acids. CDR1 and CDR2 from the germline V gene are MNHNY and SVGAGI (reference sequence). CDR3 DNA: TGTGCCACCAGTGGGCCCGGGGAGCTGTTTTTT. As protein: CATSGPGELFF.

Here the CDR3 DNA reads TGTGCCAGCAGCTTGGCCACGAAGAGTGGCACCGGGGAGCTGTTTTTT. Translation gives CASSLATKSGTGELFF. The chain is built from TRBV5-4 and TRBJ2-2; D is uncertain. The CDR3 length is 16 residues. CDR1 is SGHNT and CDR2 is YYREEE in the germline V gene (reference sequence). Trimming took 0 bases from V and 4 from J, leaving 13 bases between them.

This clonotype showed up just a few times. The chain carries TRBV6-1 and TRBJ1-6; 8 nucleotides line up with TRBD1. With V trimmed by 6 bases and J by 10 bases, 8 bases remained unmatched. This CDR3 has 14 residues. Germline V CDR1 and CDR2: MNHNS, SASEGT. Written as DNA, the CDR3 is TGTGCCAGCAGGCTAGACAGGGGAGAATCACCCCTCCACTTT. Its translation is CASRLDRGESPLHF.

This chain connects TRBV30 to TRBJ2-3; 8 bases are shared with TRBD1. J lost 4 bases, V lost 5 bases, and 5 bases had no gene match. Germline CDR1 GTSNPN, CDR2 SVGIG (reference sequence). CDR3 size: 13 residues. CDR3 amino acids: CAWRQGSPDTQYF. The CDR3 region has the DNA TGTGCCTGGCGACAGGGGAGCCCAGATACGCAGTATTTT.

The table lists this clonotype with a few counts. The rearrangement links TRBV28 to TRBJ1-3; 8 bases align to TRBD1. Germline V CDR1 and CDR2: MDHEN, SYDVKM. The CDR3 loop spans 15 amino acids. V lost 3 bases to trimming and J lost 2 bases; unmatched junction nucleotides: 3. The DNA for the CDR3 is TGTGCCAGCAGTTTGCAGGGGGCGACTGGAAACACCATATATTTT. It is translated as CASSLQGATGNTIYF.

The V gene is TRBV6-1, the J gene TRBJ2-1; 8 bases match TRBD2. In germline, CDR1 is MNHNS, CDR2 SASEGT. J was trimmed by 8 bases and V by 5 bases; bases with no gene match: 11. This CDR3 is built from 15 residues. This CDR3 is CASSSGGGGMHEQFF. CDR3 nucleotides: TGTGCCAGCAGTTCCGGGGGGGGGGGCATGCATGAGCAGTTCTTC.

The chain employs TRBV19 and TRBJ2-3; D unresolved. Trimming took 3 bases from V and 3 from J, leaving 13 bases between them. The CDR3 sequence is 15 residues long. Germline values: CDR1 LNHDA, CDR2 SQIVND (reference sequence). The CDR3 region is CASSIRPDATDTQYF. The CDR3 coding sequence is TGTGCCAGTAGTATCCGACCGGATGCGACAGATACGCAGTATTTT.

The chain is built from TRBV4-2 and TRBJ1-4; D not resolved. CDR3 length: 11 amino acids. Trimming shortened V by 6 bases and J by 12 bases, and 11 bases separated the two germline ends. Germline CDR1 reads LGHNA; CDR2 reads YNFKEQ. DNA of the CDR3: TGTGCCAGCAGGGGTGCGGTAGAACTGTTTTTT. Residues: CASRGAVELFF.

Only a few counts were recorded for this clonotype. The chain links TRBV30 to TRBJ1-1; D gene ambiguous. Germline V gene lookup returns CDR1 GTSNPN and CDR2 SVGIG (reference sequence). V was pared by 0 bases and J by 1 base, with 6 bases between. The CDR3 has 13 residues. DNA of the CDR3: TGTGCCTGGAGTGTACCAGCGAACACTGAAGCTTTCTTT. It is translated as CAWSVPANTEAFF.

This rearrangement joins TRBV11-2 to TRBJ1-5; the match to TRBD1 covers 7 bases. Germline lookup yields CDR1 SGHAT and CDR2 FQNNGV. The V gene end was trimmed by 2 bases and the J gene end by 4 bases; junction bases not matched to a gene: 5. This CDR3 has 15 amino acids. The CDR3 sequence: CASSLSGGRNQPQHF. The CDR3 nucleotides read TGTGCCAGCAGCTTATCAGGGGGAAGAAATCAGCCCCAGCATTTT.

V is TRBV7-1 and J is TRBJ1-4; D might be TRBD1 (5 bases). TRBV7-1 is an ORF; its function is uncertain. V dropped 5 bases and J dropped 5 bases, with 18 bases sitting between them. The CDR3 has 16 residues. This CDR3 reads CASSPLGDSENEKLFF. The CDR3 bases are TGTGCCAGCAGCCCCCTAGGTGACAGCGAAAATGAAAAACTGTTTTTT.

This clonotype appeared once. CDR3 nucleotides: TGTGCCACCAGTGATCATCTAGCGGGAGGGCCGCAGGGCACCGGGGAGCTGTTTTTT. Translation gives CATSDHLAGGPQGTGELFF. The chain combines TRBV24-1 with TRBJ2-2; TRBD2 matches at 12 bases. V trimming: 3 bases; J trimming: 4 bases; junction bases outside the gene matches: 11. This CDR3 has 19 residues. Germline values: CDR1 KGHDR, CDR2 SFDVKD.

This clonotype occurred a few times. The rearrangement uses TRBV6-1 and TRBJ2-1; no definite D call. CDR3 length equals 13 residues. Germline CDR1 and CDR2: MNHNS and SASEGT. Trimming cost V 3 bases and J 8 bases, with 11 bases left between them. The CDR3 DNA is TGTGCCAGCAGTGACGGGCTAGGCTATGAGCAGTTCTTC. This sequence encodes CASSDGLGYEQFF.